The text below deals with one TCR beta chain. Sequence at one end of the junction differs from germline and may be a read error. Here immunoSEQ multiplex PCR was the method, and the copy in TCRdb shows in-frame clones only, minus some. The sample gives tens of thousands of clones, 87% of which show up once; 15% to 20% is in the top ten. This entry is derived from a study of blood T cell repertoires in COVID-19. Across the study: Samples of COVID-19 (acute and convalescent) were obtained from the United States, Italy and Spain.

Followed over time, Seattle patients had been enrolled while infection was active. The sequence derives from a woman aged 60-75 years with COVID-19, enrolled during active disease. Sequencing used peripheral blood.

The CDR3 coding sequence is TGTGCCGGCAGTTTGTATCCACCGGACATTCAGTACTTC. Translation gives CAGSLYPPDIQYF. The rearrangement links TRBV27 to TRBJ2-4, with D unclear. The CDR3 spans 13 residues. Germline V gene sequence: CDR1 MNHEY, CDR2 SMNVEV (reference sequence).